This TCR beta chain was captured in a study of CD8 T cells in Susac syndrome. High-throughput TCR beta sequencing covered peripheral CD8+ and CD4+ T cells. TEMRA cells were FACS-enriched and CD8+ and CD4+ T cells negatively isolated. The CDR3 runs 20 residues. Deletions cut 4 bases from V and 3 bases from J, with 30 bases between. From germline, CDR1 is SGHAT and CDR2 FQNNGV. RNA, at about 0.45 to 1 ug, was reverse transcribed with random hexamers. Amplification of TCR beta CDR3 across 54 Vbeta and 13 Jbeta was performed with immunoSEQ multiplex PCR. TCRdb re-called the immunoSEQ multiplex PCR reads with MiXCR, one entry per CDR3 protein. This table holds 120,000 or so distinct CDR3 sequences, 85% to 95% found once.

The chain couples TRBV11-2 to TRBJ1-1, with D perhaps matching TRBD1 (6 bases). The TCR was taken from a human donor with multiple sclerosis. Sequencing was performed on CD4+ T cells from PBMCs. The CDR3 DNA reads as TGTGCCAGCAGCTCCCCCATGGGGGGGACATCTTTCTTTAGGGACACTGAAGCTTTCTTT. Translation gives CASSSPMGGTSFFRDTEAFF.